This TCR beta chain came from a study of beta chain features in type 1 diabetes. This clone was observed a few times. Its target is unknown. Points from the study as a whole: Naive, central memory and Treg TCRB repertoires seemed to resemble each other more closely in patients than they did in healthy donors. The VDJ junctions of type 1 diabetes patients carried fewer insertions and more deletions.

Germline assignment: CDR1 ENHRY and CDR2 SYGVKD. This CDR3 comprises 14 residues. Trimming removed 6 bases at V and 0 bases at J, with 6 bases between. Every bit of the isolated RNA underwent reverse transcription, so sequencing read expressed TCRB transcripts. Average reads for naive, central memory and regulatory T cell samples were about 3.57 million. TCRdb's table, derived via immunoSEQ multiplex PCR, lists solely in-frame clones and lacks some. The table has about 210,000 clones, roughly a tenth seen once. The TCR sequence derives from a man aged 18 to 29 in good health. Sequences were obtained from central memory CD4+ T cells from blood. The genes are TRBV10-3 and TRBJ2-6; no firm D call. This CDR3 is CAIRALSGANVLTF. The DNA of the CDR3 is TGTGCCATCAGAGCACTCTCTGGGGCCAACGTCCTGACTTTC.